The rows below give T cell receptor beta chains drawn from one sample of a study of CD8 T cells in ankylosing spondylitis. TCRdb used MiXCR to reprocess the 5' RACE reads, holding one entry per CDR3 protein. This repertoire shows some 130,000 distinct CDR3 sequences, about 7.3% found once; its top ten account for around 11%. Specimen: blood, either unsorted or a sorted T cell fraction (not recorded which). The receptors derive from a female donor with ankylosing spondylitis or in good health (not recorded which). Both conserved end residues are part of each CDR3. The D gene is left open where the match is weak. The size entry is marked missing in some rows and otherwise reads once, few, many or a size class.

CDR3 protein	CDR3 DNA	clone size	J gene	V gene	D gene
CASSVLGDEQYF	TGTGCCAGCAGCGTGCTGGGGGACGAGCAGTACTTC	many	TRBJ2-7	TRBV9	NA
CASSLGVAANQPQHF	TGTGCCAGCAGCTTGGGGGTGGCAGCCAATCAGCCCCAGCATTTT	many	TRBJ1-5	TRBV5-5	NA
CASNPLAGHSTDTQYF	TGCGCCAGCAACCCACTAGCGGGGCATAGCACAGATACGCAGTATTTT	NA	TRBJ2-3	TRBV5-1	TRBD2
CASSFDRDYGYTF	TGCGCCAGCAGCTTCGACAGGGACTATGGCTACACCTTC	many	TRBJ1-2	TRBV5-1	TRBD1
CSVTQGGTEAFF	TGCAGCGTTACCCAGGGGGGGACTGAAGCTTTCTTT	many	TRBJ1-1	TRBV20-1	TRBD1
CASSLTIGNEQFF	TGCGCCAGCAGCTTGACAATCGGCAATGAGCAGTTCTTC	many	TRBJ2-1	TRBV5-1	NA
CASSGTGITEAFF	TGTGCCAGCAGTGGGACAGGGATCACTGAAGCTTTCTTT	few	TRBJ1-1	TRBV2	TRBD1
CASSRTTGGNQPQHF	TGTGCCAGCAGTAGAACGACAGGGGGCAATCAGCCCCAGCATTTT	many	TRBJ1-5	TRBV12-3/TRBV12-4	TRBD1
CASSLRSSVGEAFF	TGTGCCAGCAGTTTACGATCTTCGGTAGGTGAAGCTTTCTTT	many	TRBJ1-1	TRBV12-3/TRBV12-4	NA
CASSLTGDSRNTIYF	TGTGCCAGCAGTCTCACAGGGGACTCGAGAAACACCATATATTTT	many	TRBJ1-3	TRBV6-1	TRBD1
CASSLGHRNEKLFF	TGTGCCAGCAGCCTGGGGCACCGTAATGAAAAACTGTTTTTT	many	TRBJ1-4	TRBV6-1	NA
CASSLTGTLGDNSPLHF	TGTGCCAGCAGTCTAACCGGGACACTGGGGGATAATTCACCCCTCCACTTT	many	TRBJ1-6	TRBV12-3/TRBV12-4	NA
CASSQEVSGVSSYNEQFF	TGCGCCAGCAGCCAAGAGGTTAGCGGGGTCAGCTCCTACAATGAGCAGTTCTTC	many	TRBJ2-1	TRBV4-1	TRBD2
CSASGETQYF	TGCAGTGCTAGTGGAGAGACCCAGTACTTC	many	TRBJ2-5	TRBV20-1	NA
CASKTGGDDTQYF	TGTGCCAGCAAAACCGGGGGTGATGATACGCAGTATTTT	many	TRBJ2-3	TRBV2	NA
CASSLLQGRHGELFF	TGTGCCAGCAGCTTGTTACAGGGTCGGCACGGGGAGCTGTTTTTT	NA	TRBJ2-2	TRBV7-2	NA
CASSTGTNGGYTF	TGTGCCAGCAGTACCGGGACAAATGGAGGCTACACCTTC	many	TRBJ1-2	TRBV12-3/TRBV12-4	NA
CASSLQGGETQYF	TGCGCCAGCAGCTTGCAAGGCGGAGAGACCCAGTACTTC	many	TRBJ2-5	TRBV5-1	NA
CSARPPGGYTGELFF	TGCAGTGCTAGACCCCCAGGGGGTTATACCGGGGAGCTGTTTTTT	many	TRBJ2-2	TRBV20-1	TRBD1
CASSTQGVKNIQYF	TGTGCCAGCAGTACTCAGGGGGTCAAAAACATTCAGTACTTC	NA	TRBJ2-4	TRBV6-2/TRBV6-3	TRBD1